These 27 T cell receptor beta chains share one sample of origin, sequenced in a study of control samples from healthy donors and cancer patients. Some clones are missing from TCRdb's copy, which holds only in-frame ones; the method was immunoSEQ multiplex PCR. The sample has under 70,000 clones; 95% to 97% are singletons. What was sequenced was blood. The receptors stem from a young woman in good health.

This chain links TRBV5-5 with TRBJ1-2; the D is unclear. The CDR3 has 15 amino acids. Germline CDR1 reads SGHKS; CDR2 reads YYEKEE (reference sequence). Trimming removed 2 bases from V and 6 bases from J, with 17 bases in between. The chain's CDR3 is CASSFWFDGSDGYTF. The DNA for the CDR3 is TGTGCCAGCAGCTTTTGGTTCGATGGTTCGGATGGCTACACCTTC.

This chain links TRBV29-1 with TRBJ2-1, with D possibly TRBD2 on 5 matching bases. Germline CDR1 is SQVTM and CDR2 is ANQGSEA. Trimming shortened V by 3 bases and J by 6 bases, and 15 bases separated the two germline ends. There are 14 residues in the CDR3. CDR3 in DNA: TGCAGCGTTGATATCGTCGGCGGGCTCAATGAGCAGTTCTTC. Protein product: CSVDIVGGLNEQFF.

The chain carries TRBV7-9 and TRBJ1-2; 8 nucleotides line up with TRBD1. The V and J ends lost 5 bases and 2 bases, in that order; junction bases with no gene match: 7. This CDR3 is built from 15 residues. CDR1 SEHNR and CDR2 FQNEAQ come from the germline V gene (reference sequence). The CDR3 spells CASSRTDRANYGYTF. DNA of the CDR3: TGTGCCAGCAGCCGTACGGACAGGGCAAACTATGGCTACACCTTC. Filled out from reference TRBV7-9 and TRBJ1-2, the complete variable domain reads DTGVSQNPRHKITKRGQNVTFRCDPISEHNRLYWYRQTLGQGPEFLTYFQNEAQLEKSRLLSDRFSAERPKGSFSTLEIQRTEQGDSAMYLCASSRTDRANYGYTFGSGTRLTVV.

The chain is built from TRBV28 and TRBJ2-5; D is unclear. Trimming pared 3 bases from V and 5 bases from J, leaving 10 bases between. There are 13 residues in the CDR3. Germline assignment: CDR1 MDHEN and CDR2 SYDVKM. DNA for the CDR3: TGTGCCAGCAGTTTCTCCCCCAAGGAGACCCAGTACTTC. Residues: CASSFSPKETQYF.

The chain uses TRBV6-5 and TRBJ1-1; the D is unclear. The CDR3 has 15 residues. Germline CDR1 MNHEY, CDR2 SVGAGI. V was pared by 0 bases and J by 1 base, with 9 bases between. Here the CDR3 DNA reads TGTGCCAGCAGTTACTCGAGACCAGCGAACACTGAAGCTTTCTTT. Its translation: CASSYSRPANTEAFF.

This chain connects TRBV18 to TRBJ1-2, with D possibly being TRBD1 (6 bases). The germline CDR1 and CDR2 sequences are KGHSH and LQKENI. V gave up 2 bases and J gave up 3 bases, with 16 bases separating them. CDR3 size: 16 residues. CDR3 in amino acids: CASSPGGMGGYYGYTF. CDR3 sequence (DNA): TGTGCCAGCTCACCAGGCGGGATGGGGGGCTACTATGGCTACACCTTC.

The count of this clone is one. The gene calls are TRBV3-1 (or the pseudogene TRBV3-2) and TRBJ1-6; D is unresolved. CDR3 length: 15 residues. Trimming left V 1 base short and J 10 bases short, with 14 bases between. Germline CDR1 LGHDT, CDR2 YNNKEL (reference sequence). Here the CDR3 reads CASSQGCGVESPLHF. CDR3 DNA: TGTGCCAGCAGCCAAGGGTGTGGTGTAGAATCACCCCTCCACTTT.

V and J are TRBV19 and TRBJ1-1; D ambiguous. The CDR3 totals 12 residues. Germline values: CDR1 LNHDA, CDR2 SQIVND (reference sequence). Trimming took 7 bases from V and 0 from J, leaving 6 bases between them. CDR3 amino acids: CASTGVNTEAFF. The CDR3 DNA sequence: TGTGCCAGTACCGGGGTGAACACTGAAGCTTTCTTT.

The rearrangement joins TRBV19 to TRBJ2-7; 13 bases agree with TRBD2. Germline V CDR1 and CDR2: LNHDA, SQIVND (reference sequence). V trimming: 5 bases; J trimming: 5 bases; junction bases outside the gene matches: 12. The CDR3 is 17 residues long. DNA of the CDR3: TGTGCCAGTAGTGTTACACTAGCGGGGGGGCCGTCGGACGAGCAGTACTTC. Its protein is CASSVTLAGGPSDEQYF. The complete variable domain, with remaining parts taken from reference TRBV19 and TRBJ2-7, reads DGGITQSPKYLFRKEGQNVTLSCEQNLNHDAMYWYRQDPGQGLRLIYYSQIVNDFQKGDIAEGYSVSREKKESFPLTVTSAQKNPTAFYLCASSVTLAGGPSDEQYFGPGTRLTVT.

The chain has TRBV5-6 and TRBJ1-2; a weak D match, TRBD1 (5 bases). The CDR3 is 13 amino acids. The V gene's germline CDR1 is SGHDT and CDR2 YYEEEE. V was shortened by 9 bases and J by 6 bases, with 18 bases between the two germline ends. CDR3 nucleotide sequence: TGTGCCACCAAAGACAGTTCGCTTGATGGCTACACCTTC. Its protein product is CATKDSSLDGYTF.

The chain employs TRBV30 and TRBJ2-3; no clear D gene. The CDR3 sequence is 13 residues long. V lost 3 bases, J lost 4 bases, and 11 bases lay in between. Germline CDR1 reads GTSNPN; CDR2 reads SVGIG (reference sequence). The CDR3 nucleotides read TGTGCCTGGAGCCCTTGGGCCCCAGATACGCAGTATTTT. It specifies CAWSPWAPDTQYF.

The CDR3 DNA reads TGTGCCAGCAGCCAAGCCGTGATCCAAGAGACCCAGTACTTC. The encoded protein is CASSQAVIQETQYF. This sequence joins TRBV3-1 (or the pseudogene TRBV3-2) and TRBJ2-5; D not resolved. Germline V CDR1 and CDR2: LGHDT, YNNKEL (reference sequence). This CDR3 comprises 14 residues. V was clipped by 1 base and J by 1 base, with 7 bases between them.

The chain uses TRBV10-2 and TRBJ1-1; TRBD1 matches at 8 bases. The CDR3 contains 15 residues. Trimming removed 3 bases from V and 6 bases from J; junction bases left unmatched: 9. The germline V gene encodes CDR1 WSHSY and CDR2 SAAADI. The CDR3 region is CASSDQDRVRPEAFF. CDR3 nucleotides: TGCGCCAGCAGTGACCAGGACAGGGTGAGACCTGAAGCTTTCTTT.

The chain combines TRBV19 with TRBJ1-2; D ambiguous. V was clipped by 5 bases and J by 1 base, with 5 bases between them. CDR3 length equals 12 residues. Germline V lookup: CDR1 LNHDA, CDR2 SQIVND (reference sequence). DNA of the CDR3: TGTGCCAGTAGTCCCGATAACTATGGCTACACCTTC. As protein: CASSPDNYGYTF.

The V call is TRBV5-4, the J call TRBJ1-2; D remains unclear. Germline V gene data show CDR1 as SGHNT and CDR2 as YYREEE (reference sequence). This CDR3 has 14 residues. V was shortened by 1 base and J by 3 bases, with 10 bases between the two germline ends. The CDR3 spells CASSLPGADYGYTF. In DNA, the CDR3 is TGTGCCAGCAGCTTGCCCGGAGCGGACTATGGCTACACCTTC.

V usage is TRBV4-1 and J usage is TRBJ2-1; 16 positions match TRBD2. The CDR3 runs 18 residues. The J segment lost 8 bases and the V segment lost 5 bases, leaving 12 bases of the junction unmatched. CDR1 is MGHRA, CDR2 YSYEKL, per germline. CDR3 coding DNA: TGCGCCAGCAGCACTCCGGGACTAGCGGGGGGGCCCGAGGATGAGCAGTTCTTC. It is translated as CASSTPGLAGGPEDEQFF.

This clone appeared a few times. J is TRBJ1-4 and V is TRBV6-5; TRBD1 agrees at 8 bases. J was trimmed by 4 bases and V by 5 bases; bases with no gene match: 6. The V gene's germline CDR1 is MNHEY and CDR2 SVGAGI. The CDR3 extends over 15 amino acids. This chain's CDR3 is CASSPTTGGNEKLFF. DNA of the CDR3: TGTGCCAGCAGTCCTACCACAGGGGGTAATGAAAAACTGTTTTTT.

The DNA for the CDR3 is TGTGCCAGCAGCTTAGGAGGGGGCACTGAAGCTTTCTTT. Its protein is CASSLGGGTEAFF. The rearrangement uses TRBV7-2 and TRBJ1-1, with TRBD1 as a possible D gene (6 bases). This CDR3 has 13 amino acids. Trimming shortened V by 1 base and J by 4 bases, and 7 bases separated the two germline ends. In germline, CDR1 is SGHTA, CDR2 FQGNSA. Full variable domain (rest looked up from reference TRBV7-2 and TRBJ1-1): GAGVSQSPSNKVTEKGKDVELRCDPISGHTALYWYRQSLGQGLEFLIYFQGNSAPDKSGLPSDRFSAERTGGSVSTLTIQRTQQEDSAVYLCASSLGGGTEAFFGQGTRLTVV.

The chain combines TRBV5-8 with TRBJ2-1; tentative D call: TRBD1 (6 bases). Germline V gene sequence: CDR1 SGHTS, CDR2 YDEGEE. Deletions cut 3 bases from V and 1 base from J, with 14 bases between. This CDR3 region has 16 residues. CDR3 sequence: CASSYTGLGSYNEQFF. The CDR3 DNA reads TGTGCCAGCAGCTACACAGGGCTGGGGTCCTACAATGAGCAGTTCTTC.

This clone has only one observation. V usage is TRBV29-1 and J usage is TRBJ2-3; no definite D call. Germline V CDR1 and CDR2: SQVTM, ANQGSEA. The CDR3 has 13 residues. Trimming pared 2 bases from V and 3 bases from J, leaving 9 bases between. The CDR3 here is CSVETPQTDTQYF. The CDR3 nucleotides are TGCAGCGTTGAAACGCCTCAGACAGATACGCAGTATTTT.

The V gene is TRBV13, the J gene TRBJ1-4; 7 nucleotides agree with TRBD1. Germline values: CDR1 PRHDT, CDR2 FYEKMQ (reference sequence). The CDR3 length is 14 residues. Trimming at V came to 0 bases and at J to 7 bases, leaving 2 bases not matched to a gene. CDR3 protein: CASSLGQGGEKLFF. CDR3 bases: TGTGCCAGCAGCTTAGGGCAGGGGGGTGAAAAACTGTTTTTT.

This chain links TRBV6-2 or TRBV6-3 with TRBJ1-1; D unresolved. This CDR3 region has 13 residues. Per germline, CDR1 MNHEY and CDR2 SVGEGT. Trimming took off 4 bases at V and 1 base at J, with 7 bases between the two ends. The DNA of the CDR3 is TGTGCCAGCAGTTTGGGGAGGAACACTGAAGCTTTCTTT. This translates into CASSLGRNTEAFF.

This clone was detected once. The chain employs TRBV24-1 and TRBJ2-2; D is unclear. This CDR3 is 14 amino acids long. The germline gives CDR1 KGHDR, CDR2 SFDVKD. Trimming cost V 10 bases and J 1 base, with 12 bases left between them. The DNA for the CDR3 is TGTGCCACTAACACTGACGAGAACACCGGGGAGCTGTTTTTT. This codes for CATNTDENTGELFF.

This sequence joins TRBV4-1 and TRBJ1-5; D might be TRBD1 (5 bases). The CDR3 covers 17 residues. Trimming pared 4 bases from V and 1 base from J, leaving 17 bases between. The germline V gene encodes CDR1 MGHRA and CDR2 YSYEKL. The CDR3 here is CASSLGLRGRSNQPQHF. The DNA for the CDR3 is TGCGCCAGCAGCCTGGGGCTAAGGGGCAGGAGCAATCAGCCCCAGCATTTT.

This rearrangement joins TRBV5-5 to TRBJ1-5, with a weak D call TRBD1 (5 bases). Germline CDR1 and CDR2: SGHKS and YYEKEE (reference sequence). The CDR3 totals 16 residues. V gave up 0 bases and J gave up 3 bases, with 13 bases separating them. CDR3 sequence: CASSLAVGADNQPQHF. CDR3 in DNA: TGTGCCAGCAGCTTGGCTGTCGGGGCAGACAATCAGCCCCAGCATTTT.

This chain connects TRBV27 to TRBJ1-1, with D unclear. The CDR3 loop spans 13 amino acids. Germline CDR1 and CDR2: MNHEY and SMNVEV (reference sequence). V was shortened by 8 bases and J by 6 bases, with 16 bases between the two germline ends. Here the CDR3 DNA reads TGTGCCAGCGGGGAGCCTAGGCGGGCTGAAGCTTTCTTT. Translation gives CASGEPRRAEAFF.

The chain has TRBV30 and TRBJ2-7, with D maybe TRBD1 (6 bases). The CDR3 is made up of 15 amino acids. Germline V gene lookup returns CDR1 GTSNPN and CDR2 SVGIG (reference sequence). The V end lost 3 bases, the J end lost 5 bases, and 20 bases lay between the germline ends. The CDR3 sequence: CAWSRPGVRINEQYF. DNA of the CDR3: TGTGCCTGGAGCAGACCAGGGGTTCGTATCAACGAGCAGTACTTC.